What follows is one T cell receptor (beta chain) and its context. This specimen comes from a study of T cells of healthy individuals. The CDR3 runs 14 residues. The germline V and J ends were trimmed by 7 bases and 8 bases, with 17 bases remaining between them. TCRdb reprocessed the 5' RACE reads via MiXCR and lists one record per CDR3 protein. The data contain roughly 76,000 distinct CDR3 sequences, 5% of them singletons. V gene TRBV12-3 or TRBV12-4 combines with J gene TRBJ1-4, with D perhaps TRBD1 (6 bases). This clonotype was sampled from a female donor in good health. CDR3 protein: CASTLRGAREKLFF. The CDR3 DNA reads TGTGCCAGCACGTTGCGGGGGGCTCGGGAAAAACTGTTTTTT.